This TCR beta chain was identified during a study of metastatic and nonmetastatic thyroid tumors. This clone has just a few counts. Each patient went into thyroid surgery without having received any treatment. The CDR3 consists of 13 residues. Trimming stripped 6 bases from V and 5 bases from J, with 14 bases between. Germline lookup yields CDR1 DFQATT and CDR2 SNEGSKA (reference sequence). TCRdb reprocessed the PCR reads using MiXCR. Of about 59,000 clones listed, just under 30% are singletons. This TCR came from a female donor with papillary thyroid cancer or a benign thyroid nodule (not recorded which). Some clones in this sample may be carry-over from other donors' samples. Material: blood. The chain couples TRBV20-1 to TRBJ2-1; D possibly uses TRBD1 or TRBD2 (5 bases each). As DNA, the CDR3 is TGCAGTGCAACCGGGACGCGAGACAATGAGCAGTTCTTC. This sequence encodes CSATGTRDNEQFF.